This TCR beta chain was sequenced in a study of T cells in Graves' hyperthyroidism and ophthalmopathy. The germline V gene has CDR1 SEHNR and CDR2 FQNEAQ (reference sequence). The V end lost 3 bases, the J end lost 1 base, and 12 bases lay between the germline ends. The CDR3 runs 15 residues. This clonotype was picked up many times. TCR beta CDR3 regions were amplified from RNA. Using the HTBI primer set, a first-round RT-PCR was run on the TCR CDR3. TCRdb re-called the multiplex PCR reads with MiXCR, one entry per CDR3 protein. The sample shows hundreds of thousands of distinct CDR3 sequences, 12% to 15% of them seen only once.

The sequence derives from a woman between 18 and 29 years old with Graves' hyperthyroidism. The chain joins TRBV7-9 to TRBJ2-5, with unresolved D. Sequences were obtained from blood. The CDR3 nucleotides are TGTGCCAGCAGCTTCCCCCAGGTCGGCCAAGAGACCCAGTACTTC. As protein: CASSFPQVGQETQYF.